This T cell receptor (beta chain) was profiled in a study of glioma-infiltrating T cells. Germline CDR1 reads SGHVS; CDR2 reads FNYEAQ. V gave up 2 bases and J gave up 3 bases; unmatched junction bases: 1. CDR3 length: 13 amino acids. In its sample, this clonotype was seen many times. The iRepertoire nested amplicon-rescue multiplex PCR amplified TCR alpha and beta CDR3s from RNA. A single record per CDR3 protein comes from TCRdb applying MiXCR to the multiplex PCR reads. The sample contains more than 85,000 distinct CDR3 sequences, around 25% of which appear only once. Sequences were obtained from glioma tissue, nonneoplastic brain tissue, or PBMCs (not recorded which). The rearrangement joins TRBV7-6 to TRBJ2-7, with 7 bases matching TRBD1. The TCR originated in a human donor with low-grade glioma or glioblastoma, undergoing nonglioma brain surgery, or in good health (not recorded which). CDR3 DNA: TGTGCCAGCAGCTTAAACAGGGGCTACGAGCAGTACTTC. It yields the protein CASSLNRGYEQYF.